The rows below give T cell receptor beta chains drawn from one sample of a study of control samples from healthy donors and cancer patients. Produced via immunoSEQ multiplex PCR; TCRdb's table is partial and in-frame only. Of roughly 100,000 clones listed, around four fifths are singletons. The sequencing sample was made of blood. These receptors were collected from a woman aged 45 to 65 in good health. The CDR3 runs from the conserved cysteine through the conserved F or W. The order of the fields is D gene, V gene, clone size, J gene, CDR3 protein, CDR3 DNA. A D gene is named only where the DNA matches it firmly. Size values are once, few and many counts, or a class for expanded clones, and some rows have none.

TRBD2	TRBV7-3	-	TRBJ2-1	CASSLRGRAHEQFF	TGTGCCAGCAGCCTTCGTGGGAGGGCCCATGAGCAGTTCTTC
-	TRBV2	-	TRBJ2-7	CASSGTSTYEQYF	TGTGCCAGCTCCGGGACTTCAACCTACGAGCAGTACTTC
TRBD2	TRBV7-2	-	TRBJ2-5	CASRPGLAGGEETQYF	TGTGCCAGCAGACCGGGACTAGCGGGGGGGGAAGAGACCCAGTACTTC
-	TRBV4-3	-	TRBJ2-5	CASSHEQVSETQYF	TGCGCCAGCAGCCATGAACAGGTAAGCGAGACCCAGTACTTC
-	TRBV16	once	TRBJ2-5	CASSNLAQETQYF	TGTGCCAGCAGTAACCTAGCACAAGAGACCCAGTACTTC
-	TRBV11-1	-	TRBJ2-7	CASSLAGFYEQYF	TGTGCCAGCAGCTTAGCGGGTTTCTACGAGCAGTACTTC
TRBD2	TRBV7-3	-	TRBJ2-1	CASSLAGTSGRAEQFF	TGTGCCAGCAGCTTAGCCGGGACTAGCGGGAGGGCTGAGCAGTTCTTC
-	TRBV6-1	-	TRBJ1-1	CASSENTVNTEAFF	TGTGCCAGCAGTGAGAATACAGTGAACACTGAAGCTTTCTTT
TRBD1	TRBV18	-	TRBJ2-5	CASSPATGFETQYF	TGTGCCAGCTCACCGGCGACAGGGTTCGAGACCCAGTACTTC
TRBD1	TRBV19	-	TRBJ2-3	CASIGQGAKGPNPSTDTQYF	TGTGCCAGTATCGGACAGGGGGCGAAAGGTCCCAACCCTAGCACAGATACGCAGTATTTT
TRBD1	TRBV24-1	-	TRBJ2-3	CATSRTGATDTQYF	TGTGCCACCAGTCGGACAGGGGCCACAGATACGCAGTATTTT
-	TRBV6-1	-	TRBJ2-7	CASNEAVRSSYEQYF	TGTGCCAGCAATGAAGCGGTCAGGAGCTCCTACGAGCAGTACTTC
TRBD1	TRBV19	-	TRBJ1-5	CASRTGADQPQHF	TGTGCCAGTAGGACAGGGGCGGATCAGCCCCAGCATTTT
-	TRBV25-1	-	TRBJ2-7	CASSEDPYPPDKEGEQYF	TGTGCCAGCAGTGAAGACCCATACCCCCCGGACAAGGAGGGAGAGCAGTACTTC
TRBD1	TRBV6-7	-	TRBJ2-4	CASIHRTGQGVPRNIQYF	TGTGCCAGCATCCATAGGACGGGACAGGGGGTCCCCAGGAACATTCAGTACTTC
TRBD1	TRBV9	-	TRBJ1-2	CASSVGQGASGYTF	TGTGCCAGCAGCGTGGGACAGGGGGCGAGTGGCTACACCTTC
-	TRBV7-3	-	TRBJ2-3	CASSLGLSTDTQYF	TGTGCCAGCAGCTTAGGGCTGAGCACAGATACGCAGTATTTT
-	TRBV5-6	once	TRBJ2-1	CASSLRPTGMNEQFF	TGTGCCAGCAGCTTGCGACCCACGGGTATGAATGAGCAGTTCTTC
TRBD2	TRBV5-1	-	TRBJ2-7	CASSLGLAAGEQYF	TGCGCCAGCAGCTTGGGACTAGCGGCGGGAGAGCAGTACTTC